Listed here are 18 T cell receptor beta chains from one sample, sequenced in a study of T cell responses to AZD1222 COVID-19 vaccine. TCRdb's table, derived via immunoSEQ multiplex PCR, lists solely in-frame clones and lacks some. The sample records 130,000 to 150,000 clones, about 90% being singletons. The source material was peripheral blood, sampled on day 0 of AZD1222 vaccination. The receptors stem from an adult in good health.

The V call is TRBV6-5, the J call TRBJ2-1; 7 bases are a match to TRBD2. This CDR3 spans 15 amino acids. Trimming removed 8 bases from V and 1 base from J; junction bases left unmatched: 8. CDR1 MNHEY and CDR2 SVGAGI come from the germline V gene. The CDR3 loop reads CASGLGEGSYNEQFF. CDR3 DNA sequence: TGTGCCAGCGGGCTAGGGGAGGGGTCCTACAATGAGCAGTTCTTC.

This chain connects TRBV6-5 to TRBJ2-7; maybe TRBD2 (5 bases). From germline, CDR1 is MNHEY and CDR2 SVGAGI. V was pared by 5 bases and J by 2 bases, with 16 bases between. CDR3 length: 15 residues. The CDR3: CASSRSGVAPYEQYF. In DNA form, the CDR3 reads TGTGCCAGCAGTAGGTCTGGGGTAGCGCCCTACGAGCAGTACTTC.

The J gene is TRBJ1-1, the V gene TRBV30; D possibly corresponds to TRBD1 (5 bases). Between the trimmed V and J ends, which lost 3 bases and 1 base, there was a span of 12 bases. CDR3 length: 14 amino acids. Germline V CDR1 and CDR2: GTSNPN, SVGIG (reference sequence). CDR3 nucleotides: TGTGCCTGGAGAATCGGGACGGCGAACACTGAAGCTTTCTTT. Residues: CAWRIGTANTEAFF. The full variable domain, in which reference TRBV30 and TRBJ1-1 provide the parts outside the CDR3, is SQTIHQWPATLVQPVGSPLSLECTVEGTSNPNLYWYRQAAGRGLQLLFYSVGIGQISSEVPQNLSASRPQDRQFILSSKKLLLSDSGFYLCAWRIGTANTEAFFGQGTRLTVV.

The chain combines TRBV9 with TRBJ1-6; D gene unclear. Trimming cost V 4 bases and J 7 bases, with 9 bases left between them. CDR3 size: 13 residues. Germline V gene data show CDR1 as SGDLS and CDR2 as YYNGEE. CDR3 loop: CASSTTANSPLHF. For the CDR3, the DNA is TGTGCCAGCAGCACTACAGCGAATTCACCCCTCCACTTT.

The rearrangement links TRBV28 to TRBJ2-1, with 9 bases lining up with TRBD2. Germline V gene sequence: CDR1 MDHEN, CDR2 SYDVKM. This CDR3 contains 16 residues. Trimming at V came to 5 bases and at J to 4 bases, leaving 9 bases not matched to a gene. The CDR3 bases are TGTGCCAGCAGTCCCAGGGTGCGGGAGGGGTACAATGAGCAGTTCTTC. Protein: CASSPRVREGYNEQFF.

The rearrangement uses TRBV7-8 and TRBJ2-2, with 7 bases that match TRBD2. This CDR3 spans 15 amino acids. V dropped 3 bases and J dropped 3; count of bases not matched to a gene: 4. The V gene's germline CDR1 is SGHVS and CDR2 FQNEAQ. This chain's CDR3 is CASSLRGSYTGELFF. CDR3 sequence (DNA): TGTGCCAGCAGCTTGCGCGGGAGTTACACCGGGGAGCTGTTTTTT.

The CDR3 protein is CASSPDRVWPQHF. CDR3 nucleotide sequence: TGTGCCAGCAGCCCGGACAGGGTATGGCCCCAGCATTTT. This chain links TRBV6-2 or TRBV6-3 with TRBJ1-5; TRBD1 agrees at 8 bases. Germline CDR1 and CDR2: MNHEY and SVGEGT. The CDR3 sequence is 13 residues long. Trimming took 6 bases from V and 9 from J; bases not matched to a gene: 7.

The rearrangement joins TRBV30 to TRBJ1-4; TRBD1 aligns across 7 bases. The CDR3 contains 13 residues. J was trimmed by 13 bases and V by 0 bases; bases with no gene match: 8. The V gene's germline CDR1 is GTSNPN and CDR2 SVGIG (reference sequence). The CDR3 DNA reads as TGTGCCTGGAGTGTAGGCAGGGGGAGGAGACTGTTTTTT. The encoded protein is CAWSVGRGRRLFF.

The V and J genes are TRBV27 and TRBJ1-1; maybe TRBD1 (6 bases). The CDR3 has 12 amino acids. Germline V gene data show CDR1 as MNHEY and CDR2 as SMNVEV (reference sequence). V lost 5 bases, J lost 4 bases, and 8 bases lay in between. The CDR3 DNA reads as TGTGCCAGCAGTCCCAGGGGCACTGAAGCTTTCTTT. This translates into CASSPRGTEAFF.

This clone appeared once. The chain carries TRBV4-1 and TRBJ2-1, with 7 bases aligning to TRBD1. The junction had 9 bases not matched to a gene; V was cut back by 0 bases and J by 4 bases. The germline gives CDR1 MGHRA, CDR2 YSYEKL. This CDR3 region has 17 residues. In DNA form, the CDR3 reads TGCGCCAGCAGCCAAGACGTGAGGACAGGCGAATACAATGAGCAGTTCTTC. It specifies CASSQDVRTGEYNEQFF.

V usage is TRBV29-1 and J usage is TRBJ2-7, with no clear D. Germline V gene lookup returns CDR1 SQVTM and CDR2 ANQGSEA. The CDR3 totals 12 residues. Between the trimmed V and J ends, which lost 4 bases and 4 bases, there was a span of 11 bases. The CDR3 loop reads CSVGPKGYEQYF. In DNA, the CDR3 is TGCAGCGTTGGGCCTAAAGGTTACGAGCAGTACTTC.

This sequence joins TRBV18 and TRBJ1-6; a weak D match, TRBD1 (6 bases). The V end was cut by 4 bases, the J end by 4 bases, with 17 bases between. The V gene's germline CDR1 is KGHSH and CDR2 LQKENI. There are 17 residues in the CDR3. For the CDR3, the DNA is TGTGCCAGCTCACTACTTACAGGGACCGATTATAATTCACCCCTCCACTTT. Its translation: CASSLLTGTDYNSPLHF.

This chain uses TRBV4-2 with TRBJ2-7; 9 nucleotides match TRBD1. This CDR3 contains 17 residues. From germline, CDR1 is LGHNA and CDR2 YNFKEQ. The J segment lost 4 bases and the V segment lost 0 bases, leaving 10 bases of the junction unmatched. DNA of the CDR3: TGTGCCAGCAGCCAAGAGGACAGGGGTTTCGCCCAATACGAGCAGTACTTC. This translates into CASSQEDRGFAQYEQYF.

This sequence joins TRBV27 and TRBJ1-1, with TRBD1 matching 7 bases. Germline lookup yields CDR1 MNHEY and CDR2 SMNVEV (reference sequence). V gave up 4 bases and J gave up 1 base; unmatched junction bases: 3. CDR3 length: 14 amino acids. CDR3 residues: CASSSGQKNTEAFF. In nucleotides, the CDR3 is TGTGCCAGCAGTTCGGGACAGAAGAACACTGAAGCTTTCTTT.

The rearrangement links TRBV27 to TRBJ2-3; TRBD2 matches 13 bases. Germline CDR1 and CDR2: MNHEY and SMNVEV (reference sequence). Germline trimming cut 6 bases from V and 4 bases from J; bases unmatched to any gene: 4. The CDR3 is 15 amino acids. The DNA of the CDR3 is TGTGCCAGCAGCTACGGACTAGCGGGAGCAGATACGCAGTATTTT. It encodes CASSYGLAGADTQYF.

The chain uses TRBV27 and TRBJ2-1; 8 bases agree with TRBD2. In germline, CDR1 is MNHEY, CDR2 SMNVEV (reference sequence). The ends lost 4 bases at V and 7 bases at J; junction bases unmatched: 12. The CDR3 contains 16 residues. As DNA, the CDR3 is TGTGCCAGCAGTTATCTGGGTAGCGGGGAGCTTAATGAGCAGTTCTTC. It translates to CASSYLGSGELNEQFF.

This clone was detected once. The chain combines TRBV6-6 with TRBJ1-2, with no clear D. Germline CDR1 reads MNHNY; CDR2 reads SVGAGI (reference sequence). Trimming stripped 2 bases from V and 8 bases from J, with 9 bases between. This CDR3 region has 12 residues. The CDR3, as DNA: TGTGCCAGCAGTTACCGGGGTAACGGCTACACCTTC. This encodes CASSYRGNGYTF.

V usage is TRBV5-8 and J usage is TRBJ1-1; D is possibly TRBD1 (6 bases). V was pared by 1 base and J by 5 bases, with 18 bases between. The CDR3 loop spans 16 amino acids. CDR1 and CDR2 from the germline V gene are SGHTS and YDEGEE. CDR3 in DNA: TGTGCCAGCAGCTTGCTTTCGGGGGGCTCGGAGACTGAAGCTTTCTTT. It specifies CASSLLSGGSETEAFF.